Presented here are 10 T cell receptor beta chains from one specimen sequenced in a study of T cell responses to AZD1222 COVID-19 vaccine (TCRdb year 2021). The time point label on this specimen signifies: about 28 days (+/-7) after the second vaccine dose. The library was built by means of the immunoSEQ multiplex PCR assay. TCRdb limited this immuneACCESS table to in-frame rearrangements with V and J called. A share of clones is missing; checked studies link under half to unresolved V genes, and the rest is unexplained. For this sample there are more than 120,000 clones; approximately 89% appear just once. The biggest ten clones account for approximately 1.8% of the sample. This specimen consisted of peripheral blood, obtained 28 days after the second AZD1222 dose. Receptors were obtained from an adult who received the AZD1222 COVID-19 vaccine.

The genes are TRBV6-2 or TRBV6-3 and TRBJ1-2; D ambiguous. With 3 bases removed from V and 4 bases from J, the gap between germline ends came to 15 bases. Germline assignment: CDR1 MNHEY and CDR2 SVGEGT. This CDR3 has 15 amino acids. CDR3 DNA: TGTGCCAGCAGTTATACCAGGTCCCAGGTCTATGGCTACACCTTC. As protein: CASSYTRSQVYGYTF.

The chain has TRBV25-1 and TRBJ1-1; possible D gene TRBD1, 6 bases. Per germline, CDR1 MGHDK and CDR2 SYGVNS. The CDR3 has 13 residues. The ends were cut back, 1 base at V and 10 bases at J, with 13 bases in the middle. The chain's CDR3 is CASSEWGGRVAFF. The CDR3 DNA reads TGTGCCAGCAGTGAATGGGGGGGGCGGGTAGCTTTCTTT. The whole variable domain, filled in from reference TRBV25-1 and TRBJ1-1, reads EADIYQTPRYLVIGTGKKITLECSQTMGHDKMYWYQQDPGMELHLIHYSYGVNSTEKGDLSSESTVSRIRTEHFPLTLESARPSHTSQYLCASSEWGGRVAFFGQGTRLTVV.

This CDR3 reads CSAEDYQETQYF. DNA for the CDR3: TGCAGCGCCGAAGACTATCAAGAGACCCAGTACTTC. The chain has TRBV29-1 and TRBJ2-5; D may be TRBD2 (5 bases). The ends were cut back, 7 bases at V and 2 bases at J, with 11 bases in the middle. This CDR3 region has 12 residues. Germline V lookup: CDR1 SQVTM, CDR2 ANQGSEA.

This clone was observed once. The CDR3 is CASSQDHGEQFF. CDR3 nucleotides: TGCGCCAGCAGCCAAGATCATGGCGAGCAGTTCTTC. The chain joins TRBV4-1 to TRBJ2-1; D is unresolved. V gave up 0 bases and J gave up 10 bases, with 7 bases separating them. The CDR3 runs 12 residues. CDR1 and CDR2 from the germline V gene are MGHRA and YSYEKL.

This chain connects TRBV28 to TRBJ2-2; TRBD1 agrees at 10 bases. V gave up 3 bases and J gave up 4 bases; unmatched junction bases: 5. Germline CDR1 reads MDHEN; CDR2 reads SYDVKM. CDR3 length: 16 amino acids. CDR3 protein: CASSLGTGVPTGELFF. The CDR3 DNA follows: TGTGCCAGCAGTTTGGGGACAGGGGTTCCCACCGGGGAGCTGTTTTTT.

CDR3 nucleotides: TGTGCCAGCAGCTTGGGGGTTTATGGCTACACCTTC. Its translation: CASSLGVYGYTF. The chain employs TRBV5-5 and TRBJ1-2; D remains ambiguous. The CDR3 totals 12 residues. V lost 0 bases to trimming and J lost 5 bases, with 5 bases between them. Per germline, CDR1 SGHKS and CDR2 YYEKEE (reference sequence).

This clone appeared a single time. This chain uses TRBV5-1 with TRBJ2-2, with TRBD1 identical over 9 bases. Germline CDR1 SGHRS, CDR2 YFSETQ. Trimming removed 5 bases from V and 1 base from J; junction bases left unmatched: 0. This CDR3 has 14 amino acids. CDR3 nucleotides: TGCGCCAGCAGGGGACAGGGGAACACCGGGGAGCTGTTTTTT. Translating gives CASRGQGNTGELFF.

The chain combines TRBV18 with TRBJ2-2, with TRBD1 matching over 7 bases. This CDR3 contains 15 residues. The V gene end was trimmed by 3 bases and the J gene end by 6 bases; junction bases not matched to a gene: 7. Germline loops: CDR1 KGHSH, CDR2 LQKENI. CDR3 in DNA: TGTGCCAGCTCACCGTGGCGGCAGGGGGCCGGGGAGCTGTTTTTT. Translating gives CASSPWRQGAGELFF. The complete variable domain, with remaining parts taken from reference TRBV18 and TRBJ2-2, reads NAGVMQNPRHLVRRRGQEARLRCSPMKGHSHVYWYRQLPEEGLKFMVYLQKENIIDESGMPKERFSAEFPKEGPSILRIQQVVRGDSAAYFCASSPWRQGAGELFFGEGSRLTVL.

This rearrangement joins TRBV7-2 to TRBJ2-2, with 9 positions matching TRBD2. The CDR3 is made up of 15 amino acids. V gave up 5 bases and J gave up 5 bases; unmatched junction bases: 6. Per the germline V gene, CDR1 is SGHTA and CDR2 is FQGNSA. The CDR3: CASSAPSGVTGELFF. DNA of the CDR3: TGTGCCAGCAGCGCTCCTAGCGGGGTAACCGGGGAGCTGTTTTTT.

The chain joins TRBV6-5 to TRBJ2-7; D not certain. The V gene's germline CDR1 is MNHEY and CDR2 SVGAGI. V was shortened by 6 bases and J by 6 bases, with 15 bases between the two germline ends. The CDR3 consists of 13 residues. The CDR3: CASRSTRAREQYF. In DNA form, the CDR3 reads TGTGCCAGCAGATCTACTCGGGCTCGCGAGCAGTACTTC.